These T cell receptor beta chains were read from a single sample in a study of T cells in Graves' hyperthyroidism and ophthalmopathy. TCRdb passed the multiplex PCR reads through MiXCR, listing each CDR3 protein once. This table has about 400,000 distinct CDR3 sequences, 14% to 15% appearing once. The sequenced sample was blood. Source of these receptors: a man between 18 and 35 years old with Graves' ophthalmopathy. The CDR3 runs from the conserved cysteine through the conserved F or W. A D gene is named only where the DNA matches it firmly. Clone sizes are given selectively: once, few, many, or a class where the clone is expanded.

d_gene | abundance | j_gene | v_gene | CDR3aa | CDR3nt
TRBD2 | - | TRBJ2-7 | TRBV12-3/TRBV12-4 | CASSLELGLAVEQYF | TGTGCCAGCAGTTTAGAACTGGGACTAGCAGTCGAGCAGTACTTC
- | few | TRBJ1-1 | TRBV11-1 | CASNSVGMNTEAFF | TGTGCCAGCAACTCTGTGGGTATGAACACTGAAGCTTTCTTT
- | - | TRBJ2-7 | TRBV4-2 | CASSQGMAGTAYEQYF | TGTGCCAGCAGCCAAGGGATGGCGGGAACCGCCTACGAGCAGTACTTC
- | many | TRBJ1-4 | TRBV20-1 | CSASRDKNEKLFF | TGCAGTGCTAGCCGGGACAAGAATGAAAAACTGTTTTTT
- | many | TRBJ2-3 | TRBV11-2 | CASSQTSGRTQYF | TGTGCCAGCAGCCAGACCTCAGGGCGGACGCAGTATTTT
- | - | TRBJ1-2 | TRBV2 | CASSEGGGRGYGYTF | TGTGCCAGCAGTGAGGGTGGGGGGCGCGGGTACGGCTACACCTTC
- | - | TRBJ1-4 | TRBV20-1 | CSAPINEEKLFF | TGCAGTGCTCCCATTAACGAGGAAAAACTGTTTTTT
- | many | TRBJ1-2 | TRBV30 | CAWKRGGYGYTF | TGTGCCTGGAAGAGAGGAGGCTATGGCTACACCTTC
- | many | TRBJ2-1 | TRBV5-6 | CASERGPINYNEQFF | TGTGCCAGCGAAAGGGGACCTATCAACTACAATGAGCAGTTCTTC
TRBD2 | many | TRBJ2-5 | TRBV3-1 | CASSQDSGGFETQYF | TGTGCCAGCAGCCAAGATAGCGGGGGCTTTGAGACCCAGTACTTC
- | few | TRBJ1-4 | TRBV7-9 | CASSPGEGATNEKLFF | TGTGCCAGCAGCCCAGGGGAGGGGGCAACTAATGAAAAACTGTTTTTT
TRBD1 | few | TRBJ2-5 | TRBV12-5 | CASGPTLQGAETQYF | TGTGCTAGTGGTCCAACGCTACAGGGGGCTGAGACCCAGTACTTC
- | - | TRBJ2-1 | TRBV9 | CASSVELASWELGNEQFF | TGTGCCAGCAGCGTAGAGTTGGCTAGCTGGGAGCTAGGCAATGAGCAGTTCTTC
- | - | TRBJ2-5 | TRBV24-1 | CATSVGGGETQYF | TGTGCCACCAGTGTCGGGGGTGGAGAGACCCAGTACTTC
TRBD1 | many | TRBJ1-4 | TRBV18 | CASSPIGTVEKLFF | TGTGCCAGCTCACCCATCGGGACAGTCGAAAAACTGTTTTTT
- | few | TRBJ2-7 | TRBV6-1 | CASSQADSLSYEQYF | TGTGCCAGCAGTCAAGCCGACAGTCTCTCCTACGAGCAGTACTTC
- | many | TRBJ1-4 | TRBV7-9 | CASSLRQATNEKLFF | TGTGCCAGCAGCCTACGACAGGCAACTAATGAAAAACTGTTTTTT
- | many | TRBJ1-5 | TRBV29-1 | CSVRDIDQPQHF | TGCAGCGTTAGGGACATCGATCAGCCCCAGCATTTT
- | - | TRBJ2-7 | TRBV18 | CASSRDGGSYEQYF | TGTGCCAGCTCGCGGGACGGAGGTTCATACGAGCAGTACTTC
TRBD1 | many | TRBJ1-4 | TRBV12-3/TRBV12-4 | CASRSGTGFEKLFF | TGTGCCAGCAGATCTGGGACAGGGTTTGAAAAACTGTTTTTT
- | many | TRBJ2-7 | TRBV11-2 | CASSLGLSLAGRQYF | TGTGCCAGCAGCTTGGGCCTCTCCCTGGCGGGGCGGCAGTACTTC
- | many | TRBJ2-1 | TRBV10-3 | CAISESRLFNEQFF | TGTGCCATCAGTGAGTCCAGACTCTTCAATGAGCAGTTCTTC
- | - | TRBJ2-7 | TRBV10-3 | CAIRDEITSYEQYF | TGTGCCATCAGAGACGAGATCACCTCCTACGAGCAGTACTTC
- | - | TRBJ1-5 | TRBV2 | CASSDDGDAGQPQHF | TGTGCCAGCAGTGATGATGGGGACGCAGGGCAGCCCCAGCATTTT
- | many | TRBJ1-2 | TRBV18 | CASSPRDLGYGYTF | TGTGCCAGCTCACCAAGGGATCTTGGCTATGGCTACACCTTC
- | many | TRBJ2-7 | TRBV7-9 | CASSLVDEQYF | TGTGCCAGCAGCTTGGTGGACGAGCAGTACTTC
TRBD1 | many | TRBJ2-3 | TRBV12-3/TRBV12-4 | CASSSLPGGEITDTQYF | TGTGCCAGCAGCTCACTCCCAGGGGGCGAAATCACAGATACGCAGTATTTT
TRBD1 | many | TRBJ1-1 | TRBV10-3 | CAISRGDLNTEAFF | TGTGCCATCTCCAGGGGGGATCTGAACACTGAAGCTTTCTTT
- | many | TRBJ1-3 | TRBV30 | CAWTGQLSGNTIYF | TGTGCCTGGACCGGACAGCTCTCTGGAAACACCATATATTTT
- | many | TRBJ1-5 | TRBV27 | CASSSSLENFSNQPQHF | TGTGCCAGCAGTTCCTCCTTGGAAAATTTTAGCAATCAGCCCCAGCATTTT
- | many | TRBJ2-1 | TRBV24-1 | CATSGNNEQFF | TGTGCCACCTCCGGTAACAATGAGCAGTTCTTC
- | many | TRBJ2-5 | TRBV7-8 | CASSLNTGSQETQYF | TGTGCCAGCAGCTTAAACACCGGGAGCCAAGAGACCCAGTACTTC
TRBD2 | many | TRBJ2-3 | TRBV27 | CASSLGGLLAGVVDTQYF | TGTGCCAGCAGTTTAGGGGGTTTACTAGCGGGAGTAGTAGATACGCAGTATTTT
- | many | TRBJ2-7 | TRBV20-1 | CSARGQGNTYEQYF | TGCAGTGCTAGGGGGCAGGGGAATACCTACGAGCAGTACTTC
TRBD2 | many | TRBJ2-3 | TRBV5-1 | CASNPGTSGRFPDTQYF | TGCGCCAGCAACCCGGGGACTAGCGGGAGGTTCCCAGATACGCAGTATTTT
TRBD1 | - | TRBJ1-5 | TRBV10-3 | CAISESGGQEGQPQHF | TGTGCCATCAGTGAGTCGGGGGGACAGGAGGGGCAGCCCCAGCATTTT
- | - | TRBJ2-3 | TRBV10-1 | CASSDLKAGTDTQYF | TGCGCCAGCAGTGATCTGAAAGCGGGTACAGATACGCAGTATTTT
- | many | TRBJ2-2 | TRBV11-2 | CASSSRSEGHGELFF | TGTGCCAGCAGCTCCCGCAGTGAGGGTCACGGGGAGCTGTTTTTT
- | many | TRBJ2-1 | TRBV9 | CASSSGAPYNEQFF | TGTGCCAGCAGTAGCGGAGCCCCCTACAATGAGCAGTTCTTC
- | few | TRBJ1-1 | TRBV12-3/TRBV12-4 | CASTIGQLEAFF | TGTGCCAGCACCATTGGACAGCTCGAAGCTTTCTTT
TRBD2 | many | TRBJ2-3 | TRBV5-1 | CASSGGLAGTDTQYF | TGCGCCAGCAGCGGGGGACTAGCGGGCACAGATACGCAGTATTTT
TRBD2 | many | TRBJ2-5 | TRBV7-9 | CASSYLSGRGETQYF | TGTGCCAGCAGCTACCTTAGCGGGAGAGGAGAGACCCAGTACTTC
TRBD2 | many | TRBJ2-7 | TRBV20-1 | CSAWGLAGFEQYF | TGCAGTGCCTGGGGGCTAGCGGGGTTCGAGCAGTACTTC
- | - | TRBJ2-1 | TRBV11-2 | CASSHRALNEQFF | TGTGCCAGCAGCCACCGGGCGCTAAATGAGCAGTTCTTC
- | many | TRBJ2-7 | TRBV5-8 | CASPTLLEQYF | TGTGCCAGCCCCACCTTGCTCGAGCAGTACTTC
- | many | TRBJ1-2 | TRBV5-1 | CASSPDSAEFYGYTF | TGCGCCAGCAGCCCGGACAGCGCCGAATTCTATGGCTACACCTTC
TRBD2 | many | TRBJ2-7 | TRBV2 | CASSERRLAGSYEQYF | TGTGCCAGCAGTGAACGCCGACTAGCGGGATCTTACGAGCAGTACTTC
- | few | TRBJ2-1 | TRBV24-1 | CATSDLYNEQFF | TGTGCCACCAGTGATCTCTACAATGAGCAGTTCTTC
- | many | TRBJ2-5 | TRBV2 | CASRELPGHTPGETQYF | TGTGCCAGCAGGGAACTGCCGGGACACACCCCGGGGGAGACCCAGTACTTC
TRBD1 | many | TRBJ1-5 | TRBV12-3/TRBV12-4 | CASSFWDRHNQPQHF | TGTGCCAGCAGTTTTTGGGACAGACACAATCAGCCCCAGCATTTT
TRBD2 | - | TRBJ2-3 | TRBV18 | CASSLLPAGGRTDTQYF | TGTGCCAGCTCACTCCTCCCGGCGGGAGGCCGCACAGATACGCAGTATTTT
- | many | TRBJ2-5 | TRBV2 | CASRGWETQYF | TGTGCCAGTAGGGGTTGGGAGACCCAGTACTTC
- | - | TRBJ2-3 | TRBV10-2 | CASRTQGESRDTQYF | TGCGCCAGCAGGACCCAAGGGGAGTCGAGAGATACGCAGTATTTT
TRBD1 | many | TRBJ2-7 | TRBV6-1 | CASSAWTGGYEQYF | TGTGCCAGCAGCGCTTGGACAGGGGGCTACGAGCAGTACTTC